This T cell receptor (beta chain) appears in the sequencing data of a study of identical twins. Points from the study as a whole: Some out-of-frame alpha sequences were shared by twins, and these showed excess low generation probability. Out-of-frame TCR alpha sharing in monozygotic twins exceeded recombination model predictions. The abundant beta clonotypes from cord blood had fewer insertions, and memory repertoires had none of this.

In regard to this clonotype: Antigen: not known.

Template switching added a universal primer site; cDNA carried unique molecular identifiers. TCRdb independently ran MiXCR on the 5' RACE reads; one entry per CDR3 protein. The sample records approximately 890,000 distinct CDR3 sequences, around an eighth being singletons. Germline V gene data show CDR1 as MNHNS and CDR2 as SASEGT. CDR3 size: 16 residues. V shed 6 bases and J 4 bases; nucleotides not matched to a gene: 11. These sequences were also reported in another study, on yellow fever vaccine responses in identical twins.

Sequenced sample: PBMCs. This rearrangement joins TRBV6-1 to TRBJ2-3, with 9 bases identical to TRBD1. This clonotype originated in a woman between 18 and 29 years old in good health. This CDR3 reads CASRSNRGRVPDTQYF. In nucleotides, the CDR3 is TGTGCCAGCAGATCGAACAGGGGGCGAGTCCCAGATACGCAGTATTTT.